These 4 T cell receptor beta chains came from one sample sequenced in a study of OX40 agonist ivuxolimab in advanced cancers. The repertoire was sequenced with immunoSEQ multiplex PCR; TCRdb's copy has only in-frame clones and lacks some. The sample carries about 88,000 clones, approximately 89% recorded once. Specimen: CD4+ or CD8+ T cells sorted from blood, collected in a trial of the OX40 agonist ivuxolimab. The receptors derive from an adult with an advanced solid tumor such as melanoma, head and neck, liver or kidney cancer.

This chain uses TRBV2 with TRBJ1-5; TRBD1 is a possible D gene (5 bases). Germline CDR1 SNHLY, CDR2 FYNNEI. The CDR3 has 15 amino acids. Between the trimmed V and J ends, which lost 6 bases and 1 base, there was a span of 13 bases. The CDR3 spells CASRPGTASNQPQHF. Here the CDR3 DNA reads TGTGCCAGCAGACCCGGGACCGCCAGCAATCAGCCCCAGCATTTT.

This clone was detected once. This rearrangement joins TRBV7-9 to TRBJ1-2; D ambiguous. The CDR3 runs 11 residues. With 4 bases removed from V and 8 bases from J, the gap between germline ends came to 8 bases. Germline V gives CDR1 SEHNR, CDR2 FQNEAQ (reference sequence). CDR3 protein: CASSSGRGYTF. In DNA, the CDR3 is TGTGCCAGCAGCTCAGGACGGGGCTACACCTTC. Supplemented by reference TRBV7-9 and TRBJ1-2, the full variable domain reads DTGVSQNPRHKITKRGQNVTFRCDPISEHNRLYWYRQTLGQGPEFLTYFQNEAQLEKSRLLSDRFSAERPKGSFSTLEIQRTEQGDSAMYLCASSSGRGYTFGSGTRLTVV.

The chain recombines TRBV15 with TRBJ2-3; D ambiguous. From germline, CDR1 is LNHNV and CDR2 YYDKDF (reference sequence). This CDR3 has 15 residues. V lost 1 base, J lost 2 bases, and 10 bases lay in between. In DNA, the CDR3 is TGTGCCACCAGCAGAGGTCTTATCCCCACAGATACGCAGTATTTT. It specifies CATSRGLIPTDTQYF.

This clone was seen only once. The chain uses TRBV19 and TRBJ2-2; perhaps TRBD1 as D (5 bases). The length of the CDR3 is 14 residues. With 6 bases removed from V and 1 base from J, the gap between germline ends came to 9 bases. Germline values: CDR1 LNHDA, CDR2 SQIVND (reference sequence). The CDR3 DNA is TGTGCCAGTAGGCGGACACAGAACACCGGGGAGCTGTTTTTT. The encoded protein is CASRRTQNTGELFF.